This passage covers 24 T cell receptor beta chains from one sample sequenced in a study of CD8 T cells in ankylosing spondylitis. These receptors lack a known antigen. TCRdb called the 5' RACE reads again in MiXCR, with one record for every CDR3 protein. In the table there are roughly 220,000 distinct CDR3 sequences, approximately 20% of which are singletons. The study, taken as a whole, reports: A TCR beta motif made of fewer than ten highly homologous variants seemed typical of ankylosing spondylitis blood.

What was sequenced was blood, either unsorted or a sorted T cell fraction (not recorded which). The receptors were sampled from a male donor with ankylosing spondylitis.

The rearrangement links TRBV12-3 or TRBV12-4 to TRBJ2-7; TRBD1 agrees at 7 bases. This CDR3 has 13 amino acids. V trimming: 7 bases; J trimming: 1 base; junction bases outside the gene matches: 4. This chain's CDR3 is CASTPRGSYEQYF. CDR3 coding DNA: TGTGCCAGCACCCCCAGGGGGTCCTACGAGCAGTACTTC.

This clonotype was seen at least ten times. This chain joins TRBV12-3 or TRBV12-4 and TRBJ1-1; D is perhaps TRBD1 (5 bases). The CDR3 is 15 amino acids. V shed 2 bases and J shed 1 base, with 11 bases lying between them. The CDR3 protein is CASSLRMGRNTEAFF. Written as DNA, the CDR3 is TGTGCCAGCAGTTTAAGGATGGGACGGAACACTGAAGCTTTCTTT.

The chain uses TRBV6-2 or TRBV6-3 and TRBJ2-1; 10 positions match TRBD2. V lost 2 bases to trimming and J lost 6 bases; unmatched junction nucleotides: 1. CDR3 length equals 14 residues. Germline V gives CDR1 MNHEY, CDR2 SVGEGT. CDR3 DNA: TGTGCCAGCAGTTACGGGACTAGCGCCAATGAGCAGTTCTTC. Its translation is CASSYGTSANEQFF.

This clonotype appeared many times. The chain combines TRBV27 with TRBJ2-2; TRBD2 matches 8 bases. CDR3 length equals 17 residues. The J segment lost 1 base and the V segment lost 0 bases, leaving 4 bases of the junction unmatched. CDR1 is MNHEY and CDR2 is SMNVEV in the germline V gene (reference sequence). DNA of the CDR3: TGTGCCAGCAGTTTATCGCCACTAGCGGAGAACACCGGGGAGCTGTTTTTT. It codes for CASSLSPLAENTGELFF.

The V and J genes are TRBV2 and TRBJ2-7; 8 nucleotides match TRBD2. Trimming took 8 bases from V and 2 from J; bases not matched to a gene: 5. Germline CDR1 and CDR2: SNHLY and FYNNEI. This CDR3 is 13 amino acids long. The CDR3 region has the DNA TGTGCCAGCGGGGAAGCGGGGGCCTACGAGCAGTACTTC. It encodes CASGEAGAYEQYF.

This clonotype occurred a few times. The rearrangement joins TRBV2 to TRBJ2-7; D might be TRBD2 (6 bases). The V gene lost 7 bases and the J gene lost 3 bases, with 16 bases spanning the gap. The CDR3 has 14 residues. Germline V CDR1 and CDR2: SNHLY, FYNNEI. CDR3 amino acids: CASTFRDSFYEQYF. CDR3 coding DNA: TGTGCCAGCACCTTCCGGGACTCGTTCTACGAGCAGTACTTC.

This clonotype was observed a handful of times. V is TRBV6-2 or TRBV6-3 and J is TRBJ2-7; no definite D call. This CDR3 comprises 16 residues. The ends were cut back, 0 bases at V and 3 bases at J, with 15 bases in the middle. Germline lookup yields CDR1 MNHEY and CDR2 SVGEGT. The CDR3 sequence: CASSYSAAGLVYEQYF. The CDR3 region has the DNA TGTGCCAGCAGTTACTCAGCAGCCGGATTGGTCTACGAGCAGTACTTC.

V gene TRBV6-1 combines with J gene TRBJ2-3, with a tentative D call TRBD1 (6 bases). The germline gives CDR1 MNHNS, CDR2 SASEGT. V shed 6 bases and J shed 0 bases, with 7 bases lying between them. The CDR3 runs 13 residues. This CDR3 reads CASRRGSTDTQYF. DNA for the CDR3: TGTGCCAGCAGGAGGGGGAGCACAGATACGCAGTATTTT.

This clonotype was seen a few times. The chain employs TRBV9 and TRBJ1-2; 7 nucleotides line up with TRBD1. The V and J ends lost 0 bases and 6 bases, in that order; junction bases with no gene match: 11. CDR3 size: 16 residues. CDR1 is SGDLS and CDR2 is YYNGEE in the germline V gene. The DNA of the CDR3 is TGTGCCAGCAGCGTAGAGATCCAGGGGGATAAGGATGGCTACACCTTC. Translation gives CASSVEIQGDKDGYTF.

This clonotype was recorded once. Written as DNA, the CDR3 is TGTGCCAGCAGCGTCGAGGGTCGTTGGGGTGAGCAGTTCTTC. This encodes CASSVEGRWGEQFF. This sequence joins TRBV9 and TRBJ2-1, with D tentatively TRBD2 (5 bases). This CDR3 has 14 amino acids. Germline CDR1 and CDR2: SGDLS and YYNGEE. V shed 2 bases and J shed 9 bases, with 15 bases lying between them.

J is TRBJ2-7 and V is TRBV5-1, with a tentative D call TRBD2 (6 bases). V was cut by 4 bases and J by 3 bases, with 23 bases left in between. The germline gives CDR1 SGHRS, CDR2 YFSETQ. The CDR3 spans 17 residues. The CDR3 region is CASSLEGSDMALYEQYF. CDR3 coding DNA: TGCGCCAGCAGCCTGGAGGGAAGCGACATGGCCCTCTACGAGCAGTACTTC.

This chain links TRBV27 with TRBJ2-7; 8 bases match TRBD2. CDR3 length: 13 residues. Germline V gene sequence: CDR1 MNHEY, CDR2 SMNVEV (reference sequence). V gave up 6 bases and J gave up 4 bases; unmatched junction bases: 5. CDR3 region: CASRAGEAYEQYF. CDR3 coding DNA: TGTGCCAGCAGAGCGGGAGAAGCGTACGAGCAGTACTTC.

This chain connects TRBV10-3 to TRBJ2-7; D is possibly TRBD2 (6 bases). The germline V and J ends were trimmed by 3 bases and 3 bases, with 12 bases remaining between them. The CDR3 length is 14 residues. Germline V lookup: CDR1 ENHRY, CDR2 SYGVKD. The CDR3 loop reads CAISDTGTYYEQYF. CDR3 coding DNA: TGTGCCATCAGTGACACCGGGACTTACTACGAGCAGTACTTC.

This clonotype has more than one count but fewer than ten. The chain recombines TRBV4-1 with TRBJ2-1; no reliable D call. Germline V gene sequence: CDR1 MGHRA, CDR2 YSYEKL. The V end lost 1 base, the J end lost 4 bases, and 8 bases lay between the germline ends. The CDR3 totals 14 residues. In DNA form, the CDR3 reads TGCGCCAGCAGCCAAGTTCCAGTTTACAATGAGCAGTTCTTC. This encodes CASSQVPVYNEQFF.

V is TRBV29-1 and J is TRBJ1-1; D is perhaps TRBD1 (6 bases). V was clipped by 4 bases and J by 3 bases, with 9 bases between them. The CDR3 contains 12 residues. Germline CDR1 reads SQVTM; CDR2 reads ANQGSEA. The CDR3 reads CSVVTGYTEAFF. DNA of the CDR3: TGCAGCGTTGTTACAGGGTACACTGAAGCTTTCTTT.

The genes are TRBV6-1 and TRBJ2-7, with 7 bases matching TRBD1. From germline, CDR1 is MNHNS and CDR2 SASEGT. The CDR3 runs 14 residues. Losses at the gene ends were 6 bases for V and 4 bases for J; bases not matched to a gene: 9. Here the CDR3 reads CASSTHRGQYEQYF. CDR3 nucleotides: TGTGCCAGCAGCACACACAGGGGACAGTACGAGCAGTACTTC.

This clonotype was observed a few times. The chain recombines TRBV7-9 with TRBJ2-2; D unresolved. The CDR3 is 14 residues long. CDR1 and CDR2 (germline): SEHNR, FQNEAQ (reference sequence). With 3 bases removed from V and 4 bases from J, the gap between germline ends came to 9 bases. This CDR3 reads CASSFGVPTGELFF. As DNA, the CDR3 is TGTGCCAGCAGCTTTGGCGTCCCCACCGGGGAGCTGTTTTTT.

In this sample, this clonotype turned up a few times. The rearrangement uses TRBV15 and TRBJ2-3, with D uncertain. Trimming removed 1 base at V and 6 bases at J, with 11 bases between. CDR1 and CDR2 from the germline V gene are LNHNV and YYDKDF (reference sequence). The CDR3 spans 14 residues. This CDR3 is CATSRGILEDTQYF. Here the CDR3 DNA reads TGTGCCACCAGCAGAGGTATATTGGAGGATACGCAGTATTTT.

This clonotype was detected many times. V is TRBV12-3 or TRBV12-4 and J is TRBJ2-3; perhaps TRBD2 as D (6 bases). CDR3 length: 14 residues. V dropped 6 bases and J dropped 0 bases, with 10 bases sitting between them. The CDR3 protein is CASSHGGSTDTQYF. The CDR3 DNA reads TGTGCCAGCAGCCACGGGGGAAGCACAGATACGCAGTATTTT.

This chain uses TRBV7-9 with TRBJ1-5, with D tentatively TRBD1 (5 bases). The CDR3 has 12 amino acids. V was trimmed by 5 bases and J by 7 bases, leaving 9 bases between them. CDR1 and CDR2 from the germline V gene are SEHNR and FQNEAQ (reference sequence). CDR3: CASSDQGQPQHF. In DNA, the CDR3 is TGTGCCAGCAGCGACCAGGGACAGCCCCAGCATTTT.

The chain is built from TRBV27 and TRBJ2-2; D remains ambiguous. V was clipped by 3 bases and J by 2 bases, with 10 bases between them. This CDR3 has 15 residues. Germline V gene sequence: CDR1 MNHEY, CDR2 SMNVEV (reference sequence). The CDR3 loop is CASSLSNYNTGELFF. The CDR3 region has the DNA TGTGCCAGCAGTTTGAGCAATTATAACACCGGGGAGCTGTTTTTT.

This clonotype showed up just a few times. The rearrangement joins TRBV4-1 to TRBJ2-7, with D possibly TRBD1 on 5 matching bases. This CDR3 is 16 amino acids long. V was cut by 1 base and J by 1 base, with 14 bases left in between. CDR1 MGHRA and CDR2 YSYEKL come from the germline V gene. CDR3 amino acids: CASSQVWQGGSYEQYF. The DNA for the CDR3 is TGCGCCAGCAGCCAAGTCTGGCAGGGTGGTTCCTACGAGCAGTACTTC.

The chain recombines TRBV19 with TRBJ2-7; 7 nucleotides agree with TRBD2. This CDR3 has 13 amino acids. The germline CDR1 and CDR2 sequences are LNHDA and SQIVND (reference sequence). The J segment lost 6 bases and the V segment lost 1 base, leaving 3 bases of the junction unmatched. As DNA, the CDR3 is TGTGCCAGTAGTATAGGGCGGGGGAGCGAGCAGTACTTC. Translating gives CASSIGRGSEQYF.

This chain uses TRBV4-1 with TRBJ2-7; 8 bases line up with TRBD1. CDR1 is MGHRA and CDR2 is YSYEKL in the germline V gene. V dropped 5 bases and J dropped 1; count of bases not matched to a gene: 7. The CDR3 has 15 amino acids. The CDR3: CASSSGGTGSYEQYF. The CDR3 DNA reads TGCGCCAGCAGCAGCGGAGGGACAGGATCCTACGAGCAGTACTTC.